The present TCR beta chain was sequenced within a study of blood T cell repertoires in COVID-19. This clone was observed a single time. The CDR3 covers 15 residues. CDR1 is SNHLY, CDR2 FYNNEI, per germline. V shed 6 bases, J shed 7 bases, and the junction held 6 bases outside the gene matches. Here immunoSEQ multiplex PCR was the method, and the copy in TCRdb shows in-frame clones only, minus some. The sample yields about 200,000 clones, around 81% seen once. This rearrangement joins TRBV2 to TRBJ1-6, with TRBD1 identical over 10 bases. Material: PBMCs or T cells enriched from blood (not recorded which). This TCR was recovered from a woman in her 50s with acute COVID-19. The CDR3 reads CASSPTGQGNSPLHF. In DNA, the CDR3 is TGTGCCAGCAGCCCGACGGGACAGGGGAATTCACCCCTCCACTTT.